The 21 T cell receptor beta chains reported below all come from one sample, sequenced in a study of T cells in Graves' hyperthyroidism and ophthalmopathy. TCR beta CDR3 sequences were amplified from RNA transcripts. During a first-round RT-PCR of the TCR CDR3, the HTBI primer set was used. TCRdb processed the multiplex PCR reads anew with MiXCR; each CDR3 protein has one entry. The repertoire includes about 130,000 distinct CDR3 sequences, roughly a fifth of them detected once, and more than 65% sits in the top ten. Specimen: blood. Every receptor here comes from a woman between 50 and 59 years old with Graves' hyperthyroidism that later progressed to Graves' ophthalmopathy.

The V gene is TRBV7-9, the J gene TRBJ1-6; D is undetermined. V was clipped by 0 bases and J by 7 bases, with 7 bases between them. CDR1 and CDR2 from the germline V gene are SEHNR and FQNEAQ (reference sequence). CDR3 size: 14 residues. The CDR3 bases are TGTGCCAGCAGCTTAGCGCCAGACAATTCACCCCTCCACTTT. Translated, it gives CASSLAPDNSPLHF.

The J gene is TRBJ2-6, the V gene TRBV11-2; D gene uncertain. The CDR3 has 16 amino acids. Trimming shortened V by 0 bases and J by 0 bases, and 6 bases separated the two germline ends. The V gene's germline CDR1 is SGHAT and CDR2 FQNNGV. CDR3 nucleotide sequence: TGTGCCAGCAGCTTAGAATCGATCTCTGGGGCCAACGTCCTGACTTTC. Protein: CASSLESISGANVLTF.

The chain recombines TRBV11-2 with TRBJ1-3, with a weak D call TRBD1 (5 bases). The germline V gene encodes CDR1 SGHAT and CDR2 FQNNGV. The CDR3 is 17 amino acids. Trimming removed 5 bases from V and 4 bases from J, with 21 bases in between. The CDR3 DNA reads TGTGCCAGCAGCCCCGGGCGGGGGGGAATTGCAGGAAACACCATATATTTT. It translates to CASSPGRGGIAGNTIYF.

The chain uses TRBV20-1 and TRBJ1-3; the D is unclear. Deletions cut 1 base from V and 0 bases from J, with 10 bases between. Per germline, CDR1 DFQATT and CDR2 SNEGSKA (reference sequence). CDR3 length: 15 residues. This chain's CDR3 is CSARVGRLSGNTIYF. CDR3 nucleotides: TGCAGTGCTAGAGTTGGCAGGCTCTCTGGAAACACCATATATTTT.

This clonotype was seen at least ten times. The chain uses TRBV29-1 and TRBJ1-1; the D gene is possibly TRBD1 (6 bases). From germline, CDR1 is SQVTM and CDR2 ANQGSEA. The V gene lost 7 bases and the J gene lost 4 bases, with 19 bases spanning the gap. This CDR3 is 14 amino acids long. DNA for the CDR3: TGCAGCGCCGGCGGACAGCCCCTGACCACTGAAGCTTTCTTT. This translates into CSAGGQPLTTEAFF.

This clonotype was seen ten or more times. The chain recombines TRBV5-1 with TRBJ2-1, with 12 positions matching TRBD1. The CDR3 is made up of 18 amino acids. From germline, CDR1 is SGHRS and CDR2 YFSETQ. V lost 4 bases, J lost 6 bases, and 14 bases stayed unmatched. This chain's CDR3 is CASSKRAGDRGRINEQFF. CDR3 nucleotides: TGCGCCAGCAGCAAACGGGCGGGGGACAGGGGGCGCATCAATGAGCAGTTCTTC.

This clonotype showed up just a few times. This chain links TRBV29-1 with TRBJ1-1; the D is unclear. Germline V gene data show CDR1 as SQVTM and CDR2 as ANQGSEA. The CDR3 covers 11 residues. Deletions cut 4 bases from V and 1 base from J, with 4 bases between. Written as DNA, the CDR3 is TGCAGCGTTGCGGCGAACACTGAAGCTTTCTTT. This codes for CSVAANTEAFF. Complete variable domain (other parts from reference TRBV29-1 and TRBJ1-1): SAVISQKPSRDICQRGTSLTIQCQVDSQVTMMFWYRQQPGQSLTLIATANQGSEATYESGFVIDKFPISRPNLTFSTLTVSNMSPEDSSIYLCSVAANTEAFFGQGTRLTVV.

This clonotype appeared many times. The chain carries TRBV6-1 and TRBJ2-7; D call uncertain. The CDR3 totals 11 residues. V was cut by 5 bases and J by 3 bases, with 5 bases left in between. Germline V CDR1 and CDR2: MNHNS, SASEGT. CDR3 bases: TGTGCCAGCAGTTTCAACTACGAGCAGTACTTC. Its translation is CASSFNYEQYF.

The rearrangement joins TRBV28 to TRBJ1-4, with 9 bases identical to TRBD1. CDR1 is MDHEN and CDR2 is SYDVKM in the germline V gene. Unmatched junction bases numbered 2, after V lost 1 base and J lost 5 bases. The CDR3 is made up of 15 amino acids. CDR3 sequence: CASSLLGQGNEKLFF. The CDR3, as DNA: TGTGCCAGCAGTTTATTGGGACAGGGAAATGAAAAACTGTTTTTT.

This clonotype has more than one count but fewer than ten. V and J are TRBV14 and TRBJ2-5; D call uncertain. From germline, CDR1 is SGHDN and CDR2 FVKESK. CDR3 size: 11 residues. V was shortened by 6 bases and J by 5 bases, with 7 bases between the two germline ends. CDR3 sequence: CASRDRETQYF. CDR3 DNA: TGTGCCAGCAGAGACCGGGAGACCCAGTACTTC.

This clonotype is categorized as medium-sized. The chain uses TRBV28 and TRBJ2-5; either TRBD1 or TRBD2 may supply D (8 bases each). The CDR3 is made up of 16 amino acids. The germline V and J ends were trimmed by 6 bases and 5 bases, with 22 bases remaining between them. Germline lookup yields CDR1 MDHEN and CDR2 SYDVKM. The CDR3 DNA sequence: TGTGCCAGCAGCTTAGCGGGGACAGGCCGTGGGGAGACCCAGTACTTC. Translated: CASSLAGTGRGETQYF.

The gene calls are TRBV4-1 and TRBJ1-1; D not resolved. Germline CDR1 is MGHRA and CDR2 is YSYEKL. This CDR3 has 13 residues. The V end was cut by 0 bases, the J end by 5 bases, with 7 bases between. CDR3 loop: CASSQERWTEAFF. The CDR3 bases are TGCGCCAGCAGCCAAGAAAGATGGACTGAAGCTTTCTTT.

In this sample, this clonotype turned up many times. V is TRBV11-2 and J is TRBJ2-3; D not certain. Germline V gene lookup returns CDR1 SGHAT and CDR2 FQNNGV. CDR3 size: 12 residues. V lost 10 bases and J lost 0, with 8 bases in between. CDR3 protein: CATSASTDTQYF. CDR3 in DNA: TGTGCCACGTCGGCGAGCACAGATACGCAGTATTTT. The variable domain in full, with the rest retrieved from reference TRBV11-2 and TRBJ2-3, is EAGVAQSPRYKIIEKRQSVAFWCNPISGHATLYWYQQILGQGPKLLIQFQNNGVVDDSQLPKDRFSAERLKGVDSTLKIQPAKLEDSAVYLCATSASTDTQYFGPGTRLTVL.

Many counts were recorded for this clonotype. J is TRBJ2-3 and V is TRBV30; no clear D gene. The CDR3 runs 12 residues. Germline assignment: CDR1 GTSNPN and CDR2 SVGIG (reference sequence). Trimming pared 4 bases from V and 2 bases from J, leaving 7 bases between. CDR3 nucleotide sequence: TGTGCCTGGACGGTCACCACAGATACGCAGTATTTT. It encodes CAWTVTTDTQYF.

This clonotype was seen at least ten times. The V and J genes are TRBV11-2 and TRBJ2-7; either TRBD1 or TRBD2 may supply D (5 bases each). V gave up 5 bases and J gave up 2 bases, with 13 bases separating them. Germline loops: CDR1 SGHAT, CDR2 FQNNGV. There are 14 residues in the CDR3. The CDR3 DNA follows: TGTGCCAGCAGCCTCGAGGGGACCACCTACGAGCAGTACTTC. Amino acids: CASSLEGTTYEQYF.

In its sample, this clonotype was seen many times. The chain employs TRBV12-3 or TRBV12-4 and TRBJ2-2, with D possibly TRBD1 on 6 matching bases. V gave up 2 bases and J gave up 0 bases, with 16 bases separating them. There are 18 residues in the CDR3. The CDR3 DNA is TGTGCCAGCAGTTTATCGGGTAACAGGGACCCGAACACCGGGGAGCTGTTTTTT. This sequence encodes CASSLSGNRDPNTGELFF.

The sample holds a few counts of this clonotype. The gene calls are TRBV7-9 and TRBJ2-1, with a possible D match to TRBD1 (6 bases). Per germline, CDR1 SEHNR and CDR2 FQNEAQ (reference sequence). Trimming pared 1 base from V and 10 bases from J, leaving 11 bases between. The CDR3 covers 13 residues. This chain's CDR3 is CASSLDTGSEQFF. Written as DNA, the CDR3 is TGTGCCAGCAGCTTAGATACAGGGTCGGAGCAGTTCTTC.

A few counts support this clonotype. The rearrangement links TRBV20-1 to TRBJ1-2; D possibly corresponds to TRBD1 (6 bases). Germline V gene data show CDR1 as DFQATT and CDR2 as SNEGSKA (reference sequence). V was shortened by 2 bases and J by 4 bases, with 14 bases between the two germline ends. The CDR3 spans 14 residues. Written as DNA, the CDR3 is TGCAGTGCTAGAAATACAGGGACTGGCTATGGCTACACCTTC. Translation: CSARNTGTGYGYTF.

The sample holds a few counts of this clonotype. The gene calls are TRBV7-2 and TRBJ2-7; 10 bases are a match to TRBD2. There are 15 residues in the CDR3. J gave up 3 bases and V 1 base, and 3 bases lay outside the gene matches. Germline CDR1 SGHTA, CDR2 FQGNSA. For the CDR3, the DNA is TGTGCCAGCAGCTTAGAACTAGCGGGGCTCTACGAGCAGTACTTC. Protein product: CASSLELAGLYEQYF.

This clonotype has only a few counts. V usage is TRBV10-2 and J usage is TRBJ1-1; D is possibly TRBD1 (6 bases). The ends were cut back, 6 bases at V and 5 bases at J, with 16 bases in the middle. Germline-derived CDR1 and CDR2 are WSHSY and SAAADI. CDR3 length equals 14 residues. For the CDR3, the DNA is TGCGCCAGCAGGGAGACAGGCCAGGGGACTGAAGCTTTCTTT. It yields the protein CASRETGQGTEAFF.

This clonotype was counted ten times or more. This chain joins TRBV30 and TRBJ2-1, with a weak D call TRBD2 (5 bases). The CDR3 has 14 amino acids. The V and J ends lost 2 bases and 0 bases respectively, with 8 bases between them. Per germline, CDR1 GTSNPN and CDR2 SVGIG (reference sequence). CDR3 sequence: CAWSLGNSYNEQFF. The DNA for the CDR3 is TGTGCCTGGAGTCTCGGGAACTCCTACAATGAGCAGTTCTTC. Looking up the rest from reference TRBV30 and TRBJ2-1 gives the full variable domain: SQTIHQWPATLVQPVGSPLSLECTVEGTSNPNLYWYRQAAGRGLQLLFYSVGIGQISSEVPQNLSASRPQDRQFILSSKKLLLSDSGFYLCAWSLGNSYNEQFFGPGTRLTVL.